The rows below give T cell receptor beta chains drawn from one sample of a study of shared T cell receptors in the human thymus. Profiling relied on immunoSEQ multiplex PCR, and the TCRdb table lists in-frame clones only, not all of them. This sample carries hundreds of thousands of clones, approximately 90% of them seen once, and the ten largest clones take approximately 0.011%. Separately, the same data were catalogued under a study of human thymus T cells.

The sample consisted of thymocytes. The receptor set was obtained from a boy in the first two years of life with a congenital heart defect. The CDR3 runs from the conserved cysteine through the conserved F or W. The order of the fields is J gene, V gene, clone size, D gene, CDR3 DNA, CDR3 protein. The D gene is left open where the match is weak. Not every row has a clone size; where given, it reads once, few, many or a size class.

j_call: TRBJ1-5; v_call: TRBV2; clone_size: NA; d_call: TRBD1; cdr3_nt: TGTGCCAGCAAGGGACAGAGCAATCAGCCCCAGCATTTT; cdr3_aa: CASKGQSNQPQHF
j_call: TRBJ2-7; v_call: TRBV4-1; clone_size: NA; d_call: NA; cdr3_nt: TGCGCCAGCAGCCAAGGTATCCAGGGGCCCTACGAGCAGTACTTC; cdr3_aa: CASSQGIQGPYEQYF
j_call: TRBJ1-5; v_call: TRBV27; clone_size: NA; d_call: NA; cdr3_nt: TGTGCCAGCAGTTCCCGGGGGATGAGCAATCAGCCCCAGCATTTT; cdr3_aa: CASSSRGMSNQPQHF
j_call: TRBJ1-1; v_call: TRBV19; clone_size: few; d_call: TRBD1; cdr3_nt: TGTGCCAGTAAAAGCCAGGGGGGAGCTTTCTTT; cdr3_aa: CASKSQGGAFF
j_call: TRBJ2-2; v_call: TRBV4-3; clone_size: NA; d_call: TRBD2; cdr3_nt: TGCGCCAGCAGCCAAGGGGCGCTAGCGGGAGTTGGGAGCGGGGAGCTGTTTTTT; cdr3_aa: CASSQGALAGVGSGELFF
j_call: TRBJ1-1; v_call: TRBV27; clone_size: NA; d_call: NA; cdr3_nt: TGTGCCAGCAGTTTCTGGCGGGACACTGAAGCTTTCTTT; cdr3_aa: CASSFWRDTEAFF
j_call: TRBJ2-7; v_call: TRBV10-3; clone_size: NA; d_call: TRBD2; cdr3_nt: TGTGCCATCAGTGAACCTTCCCCCGGGGGGGACGAGCAGTACTTC; cdr3_aa: CAISEPSPGGDEQYF
j_call: TRBJ2-7; v_call: TRBV5-5; clone_size: few; d_call: NA; cdr3_nt: TGTGCCAGCAGCTTGGGTACAGGTTTCTCCTACGAGCAGTACTTC; cdr3_aa: CASSLGTGFSYEQYF
j_call: TRBJ2-7; v_call: TRBV5-1; clone_size: once; d_call: TRBD2; cdr3_nt: TGCGCCAGCAGCTTGGCCTCACTAGCGGGAGGTTCCTACGAGCAGTACTTC; cdr3_aa: CASSLASLAGGSYEQYF
j_call: TRBJ2-2; v_call: TRBV5-4; clone_size: once; d_call: TRBD1; cdr3_nt: TGTGCCAGCAGCTTCGGACAGGGTATACACACCGGGGAGCTGTTTTTT; cdr3_aa: CASSFGQGIHTGELFF
j_call: TRBJ2-7; v_call: TRBV11-2; clone_size: NA; d_call: TRBD2; cdr3_nt: TGTGCCAGCAGCTTTGCCGGGACTAGCGGGAGTCCGGGGCTCTACGAGCAGTACTTC; cdr3_aa: CASSFAGTSGSPGLYEQYF
j_call: TRBJ2-2; v_call: TRBV5-4; clone_size: NA; d_call: NA; cdr3_nt: TGTGCCAGCAGCCCCGGAAGGACTTACACCGGGGAGCTGTTTTTT; cdr3_aa: CASSPGRTYTGELFF
j_call: TRBJ2-3; v_call: TRBV5-1; clone_size: NA; d_call: TRBD2; cdr3_nt: TGCGCCAGCAGCGGGAGACTAGCGGGAGTCGATACGCAGTATTTT; cdr3_aa: CASSGRLAGVDTQYF
j_call: TRBJ2-1; v_call: TRBV4-3; clone_size: NA; d_call: TRBD2; cdr3_nt: TGCGCCAGCAGCCAAGGTCCAGCGGGAGGCCCCAATGAGCAGTTCTTC; cdr3_aa: CASSQGPAGGPNEQFF
j_call: TRBJ1-2; v_call: TRBV5-8; clone_size: NA; d_call: TRBD1; cdr3_nt: TGTGCCAGCAGCCCCAGGAGAGACAGGGGACTACTCCCCTATGGCTACACCTTC; cdr3_aa: CASSPRRDRGLLPYGYTF
j_call: TRBJ2-3; v_call: TRBV4-3; clone_size: NA; d_call: NA; cdr3_nt: TGCGCCAGCAGCCGAAGGCTAGCCAGCACAGATACGCAGTATTTT; cdr3_aa: CASSRRLASTDTQYF
j_call: TRBJ2-3; v_call: TRBV9; clone_size: NA; d_call: TRBD2; cdr3_nt: TGTGCCAGCAGCGTAGAGAGAAGGAGCGGGAGGCCCGGTGTCGCAGATACGCAGTATTTT; cdr3_aa: CASSVERRSGRPGVADTQYF
j_call: TRBJ2-5; v_call: TRBV4-1; clone_size: NA; d_call: TRBD2; cdr3_nt: TGCGCCAGCAGCCAAGATTCAGGACTAGCGGCCGCTGGGCAAGAGACCCAGTACTTC; cdr3_aa: CASSQDSGLAAAGQETQYF
j_call: TRBJ2-3; v_call: TRBV2; clone_size: NA; d_call: NA; cdr3_nt: TGTGCCAGCAAGTGGGATAGTGCGGGAGATACGCAGTATTTT; cdr3_aa: CASKWDSAGDTQYF
j_call: TRBJ1-3; v_call: TRBV5-4; clone_size: few; d_call: TRBD1; cdr3_nt: TGTGCCAGCAGCTTACAGGGGGCAGAAGCTGGAAACACCATATATTTT; cdr3_aa: CASSLQGAEAGNTIYF
j_call: TRBJ2-6; v_call: TRBV4-3; clone_size: NA; d_call: TRBD2; cdr3_nt: TGCGCCAGCAGCCAAGGAAATAGCGGGAGGGCCCCTGGGGCCAACGTCCTGACTTTC; cdr3_aa: CASSQGNSGRAPGANVLTF
j_call: TRBJ2-5; v_call: TRBV5-4; clone_size: NA; d_call: TRBD2; cdr3_nt: TGTGCCAGCAGCTCTCATCTAGCGGGCCAAGAGACCCAGTACTTC; cdr3_aa: CASSSHLAGQETQYF
j_call: TRBJ2-2; v_call: TRBV27; clone_size: NA; d_call: TRBD2; cdr3_nt: TGTGCCAGCAGGCGAGCAGGGAGGGATACCGGGGAGCTGTTTTTT; cdr3_aa: CASRRAGRDTGELFF
j_call: TRBJ1-4; v_call: TRBV11-2; clone_size: NA; d_call: NA; cdr3_nt: TGTGCCAGCAGCTCGTATAGGGGGAATGAAAAACTGTTTTTT; cdr3_aa: CASSSYRGNEKLFF
j_call: TRBJ2-7; v_call: TRBV7-8; clone_size: NA; d_call: TRBD2; cdr3_nt: TGTGCCAGCAGCACCCCCGGGACTAGCACCTACGAGCAGTACTTC; cdr3_aa: CASSTPGTSTYEQYF
j_call: TRBJ1-1; v_call: TRBV4-3; clone_size: NA; d_call: NA; cdr3_nt: TGCGCCAGCAGCCAACACACAGGTGGTGAAGCTTTCTTT; cdr3_aa: CASSQHTGGEAFF
j_call: TRBJ2-7; v_call: TRBV5-1; clone_size: NA; d_call: TRBD2; cdr3_nt: TGCGCCAGCAGCTCCTGGACAGGGTCCCTAGCGGGAGCCTCTCCGCGCTCCTACGAGCAGTACTTC; cdr3_aa: CASSSWTGSLAGASPRSYEQYF
j_call: TRBJ2-2; v_call: TRBV14; clone_size: NA; d_call: TRBD2; cdr3_nt: TGTGCCAGCAGCCACCCCGGGACTAGCGGGAGGGCTGGAAACGGGGAGCTGTTTTTT; cdr3_aa: CASSHPGTSGRAGNGELFF
j_call: TRBJ1-4; v_call: TRBV27; clone_size: once; d_call: TRBD1; cdr3_nt: TGTGCCAGCAGCCTATTACAGGGGGCAACTAATGAAAAACTGTTTTTT; cdr3_aa: CASSLLQGATNEKLFF